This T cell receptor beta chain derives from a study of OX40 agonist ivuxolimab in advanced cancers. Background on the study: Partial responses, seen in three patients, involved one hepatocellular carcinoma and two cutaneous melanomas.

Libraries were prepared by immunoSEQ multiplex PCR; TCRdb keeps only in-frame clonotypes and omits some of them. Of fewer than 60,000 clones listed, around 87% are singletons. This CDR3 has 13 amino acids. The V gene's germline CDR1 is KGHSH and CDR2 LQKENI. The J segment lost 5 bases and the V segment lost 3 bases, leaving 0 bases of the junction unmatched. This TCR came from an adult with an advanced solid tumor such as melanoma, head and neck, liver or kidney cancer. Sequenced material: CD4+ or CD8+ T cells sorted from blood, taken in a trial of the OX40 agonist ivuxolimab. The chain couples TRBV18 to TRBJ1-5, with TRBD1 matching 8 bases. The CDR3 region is CASSPTGDQPQHF. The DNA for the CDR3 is TGTGCCAGCTCACCGACAGGGGATCAGCCCCAGCATTTT.